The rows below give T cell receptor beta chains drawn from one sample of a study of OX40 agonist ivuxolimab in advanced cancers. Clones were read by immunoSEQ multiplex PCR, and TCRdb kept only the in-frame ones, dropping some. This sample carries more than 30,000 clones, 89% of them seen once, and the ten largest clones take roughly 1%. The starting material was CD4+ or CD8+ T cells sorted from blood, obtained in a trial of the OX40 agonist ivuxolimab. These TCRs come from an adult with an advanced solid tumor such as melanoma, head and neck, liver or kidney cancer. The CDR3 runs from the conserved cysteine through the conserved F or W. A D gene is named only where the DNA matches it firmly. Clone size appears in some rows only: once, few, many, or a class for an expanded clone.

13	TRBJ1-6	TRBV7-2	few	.	CASSLTWNSPLHF	TGTGCCAGCAGCTTAACATGGAATTCACCCCTCCACTTT
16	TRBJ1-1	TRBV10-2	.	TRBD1	CASRTGGYGMNTEAFF	TGCGCCAGCAGGACAGGGGGCTACGGGATGAACACTGAAGCTTTCTTT
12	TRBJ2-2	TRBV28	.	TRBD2	CASSLRTSGLFF	TGTGCCAGCAGTTTAAGGACTAGCGGGCTGTTTTTT
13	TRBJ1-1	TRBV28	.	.	CASSRNRNTEAFF	TGTGCCAGCAGCCGCAACAGGAACACTGAAGCTTTCTTT
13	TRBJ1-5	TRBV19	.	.	CASSETTYQPQHF	TGTGCCAGTAGTGAAACGACCTATCAGCCCCAGCATTTT
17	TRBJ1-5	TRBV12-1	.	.	CASSSRLRGLSNQPQHF	TGTGCCAGCAGCTCCCGCCTGCGGGGGCTGAGCAATCAGCCCCAGCATTTT
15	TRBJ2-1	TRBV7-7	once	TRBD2	CASSLGLAGADEQFF	TGTGCCAGCAGCTTAGGACTAGCGGGAGCGGATGAGCAGTTCTTC
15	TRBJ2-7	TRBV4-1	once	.	CASSQIDGNSYEQYF	TGCGCCAGCAGCCAAATTGACGGAAACTCCTACGAGCAGTACTTC
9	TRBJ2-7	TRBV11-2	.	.	CASGYEQYF	TGTGCCAGCGGGTACGAGCAGTACTTC
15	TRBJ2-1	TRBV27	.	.	CASSLGGSSLNEQFF	TGTGCCAGCAGTTTAGGGGGGTCTTCACTCAATGAGCAGTTCTTC
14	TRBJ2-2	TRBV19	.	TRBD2	CASTAIAGTGELFF	TGTGCCAGTACGGCGATAGCGGGGACCGGGGAGCTGTTTTTT
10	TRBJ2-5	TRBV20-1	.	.	CSATGRPQYF	TGCAGTGCTACAGGCAGGCCACAGTACTTC
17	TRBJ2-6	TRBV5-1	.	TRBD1	CASSIGQASSGANVLTF	TGCGCCAGCAGCATAGGACAGGCTAGCTCTGGGGCCAACGTCCTGACTTTC
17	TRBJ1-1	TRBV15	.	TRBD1	CATSRDRPGGMGTEAFF	TGTGCCACCAGCAGAGATCGGCCAGGGGGCATGGGAACTGAAGCTTTCTTT
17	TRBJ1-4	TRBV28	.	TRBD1	CASSWVKIDRENEKLFF	TGTGCCAGCAGTTGGGTAAAAATCGACAGGGAGAATGAAAAACTGTTTTTT
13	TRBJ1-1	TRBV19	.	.	CASRYPGNTEAFF	TGTGCCAGTAGATACCCAGGGAACACTGAAGCTTTCTTT
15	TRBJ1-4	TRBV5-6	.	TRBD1	CASSLPGQAYEKLFF	TGTGCCAGCAGCCTACCGGGACAGGCGTATGAAAAACTGTTTTTT
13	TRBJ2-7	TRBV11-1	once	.	CASSFAQSYEQYF	TGTGCCAGCAGCTTTGCGCAGAGCTACGAGCAGTACTTC
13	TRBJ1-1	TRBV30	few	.	CAWSLGVNTEAFF	TGTGCCTGGAGTTTAGGAGTGAACACTGAAGCTTTCTTT
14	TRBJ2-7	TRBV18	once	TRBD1	CASSPGQGTYEQYF	TGTGCCAGCTCACCGGGACAGGGGACCTACGAGCAGTACTTC